This is a list of T cell receptor beta chains from one sample in a study of graft-versus-host responses after intestinal transplantation. The repertoire was sequenced with immunoSEQ multiplex PCR; TCRdb's copy has only in-frame clones and lacks some. In the table there are fewer than 150,000 clones, roughly nine tenths of which are singletons. Their specific antigens are unknown. Sequencing used unstimulated CD4+ T cells sorted from spleen or lymph node cells, obtained before intestinal transplant. The receptors stem from a human donor who received an intestinal transplant. Each CDR3 is given with its conserved first and last residue. The order of the fields is CDR3 protein, CDR3 DNA, V gene, D gene, J gene, CDR3 length, clone size. The D gene is left open where the match is weak. The size entry is marked missing in some rows and otherwise reads once, few, many or a size class.

CDR3: CASRQVGYTGELFF
DNA: TGTGCCAGTAGACAGGTGGGGTACACCGGGGAGCTGTTTTTT
V: TRBV19
D: -
J: TRBJ2-2
length: 14
size: -

CDR3: CASSALGQYSSGNTIYF
DNA: TGCGCCAGCAGCGCACTTGGACAGTACTCCTCTGGAAACACCATATATTTT
V: TRBV5-1
D: -
J: TRBJ1-3
length: 17
size: -

CDR3: CSAGQYNEQFF
DNA: TGCAGTGCCGGACAGTACAATGAGCAGTTCTTC
V: TRBV20-1
D: -
J: TRBJ2-1
length: 11
size: -

CDR3: CASSGGEWEPLHF
DNA: TGTGCCAGCAGCGGAGGGGAGTGGGAACCCCTCCACTTT
V: TRBV5-6
D: -
J: TRBJ1-6
length: 13
size: -

CDR3: CASSTAGADTQYF
DNA: TGTGCCAGCAGCACGGCAGGGGCAGATACGCAGTATTTT
V: TRBV7-9
D: -
J: TRBJ2-3
length: 13
size: -

CDR3: CASSRPGQAGNTIYF
DNA: TGTGCCAGCAGCCGCCCGGGACAAGCGGGAAACACCATATATTTT
V: TRBV5-4
D: -
J: TRBJ1-3
length: 15
size: -

CDR3: CASSYYSGGIQETQYF
DNA: TGTGCCAGCAGCTATTACAGCGGTGGTATTCAAGAGACCCAGTACTTC
V: TRBV5-5
D: -
J: TRBJ2-5
length: 16
size: once

CDR3: CASSLMTGRGTEAFF
DNA: TGTGCCAGCAGCTTAATGACAGGTCGGGGCACTGAAGCTTTCTTT
V: TRBV5-5
D: -
J: TRBJ1-1
length: 15
size: -

CDR3: CASGAGLRQETQYF
DNA: TGTGCCAGCGGAGCGGGGCTGCGCCAAGAGACCCAGTACTTC
V: TRBV2
D: TRBD2
J: TRBJ2-5
length: 14
size: -

CDR3: CASSQVGTSADTQYF
DNA: TGTGCCAGCAGCCAAGTGGGGACTAGCGCAGATACGCAGTATTTT
V: TRBV4-2
D: TRBD2
J: TRBJ2-3
length: 15
size: -

CDR3: CASSPKGQAGTGELFF
DNA: TGTGCCAGCAGCCCGAAAGGACAGGCGGGGACCGGGGAGCTGTTTTTT
V: TRBV2
D: -
J: TRBJ2-2
length: 16
size: -

CDR3: CASSLATANTEAFF
DNA: TGTGCCAGCAGCTTAGCGACAGCGAACACTGAAGCTTTCTTT
V: TRBV7-8
D: -
J: TRBJ1-1
length: 14
size: -

CDR3: CASSLSSGNQPQHF
DNA: TGTGCCAGCAGCCTAAGTTCAGGGAATCAGCCCCAGCATTTT
V: TRBV7-9
D: -
J: TRBJ1-5
length: 14
size: once

CDR3: CASSPAGGPSNEQFF
DNA: TGTGCCAGCAGCCCCGCGGGGGGGCCCTCGAATGAGCAGTTCTTC
V: TRBV7-9
D: TRBD2
J: TRBJ2-1
length: 15
size: -

CDR3: CASSLDPFVTTEAFF
DNA: TGTGCCAGCAGCTTAGATCCATTCGTTACCACTGAAGCTTTCTTT
V: TRBV11-3
D: -
J: TRBJ1-1
length: 15
size: -

CDR3: CASSPGWDSPLHF
DNA: TGTGCCAGCAGCCCAGGGTGGGATTCACCCCTCCACTTT
V: TRBV14
D: -
J: TRBJ1-6
length: 13
size: -

CDR3: CASSSPTGGAKNIQYF
DNA: TGCGCCAGCAGCTCGCCTACCGGAGGTGCCAAAAACATTCAGTACTTC
V: TRBV5-1
D: -
J: TRBJ2-4
length: 16
size: -

CDR3: CASSASGELFF
DNA: TGTGCCAGCAGCGCTAGCGGGGAGCTGTTTTTT
V: TRBV9
D: -
J: TRBJ2-2
length: 11
size: once

CDR3: CASAMREASRTGELFF
DNA: TGTGCCAGCGCGATGAGGGAAGCTAGTCGGACCGGGGAGCTGTTTTTT
V: TRBV2
D: -
J: TRBJ2-2
length: 16
size: -

CDR3: CASSPVTGVMNTEAFF
DNA: TGTGCCAGCTCACCGGTAACGGGAGTCATGAACACTGAAGCTTTCTTT
V: TRBV18
D: -
J: TRBJ1-1
length: 16
size: -

CDR3: CASSEYHLGYTF
DNA: TGTGCCAGCAGTGAATATCACCTAGGCTACACCTTC
V: TRBV25-1
D: -
J: TRBJ1-2
length: 12
size: -

CDR3: CASSPGTGEPDTQYF
DNA: TGTGCCAGCAGCCCCGGGACAGGGGAACCTGATACGCAGTATTTT
V: TRBV7-9
D: TRBD1
J: TRBJ2-3
length: 15
size: -

CDR3: CASMIFLGNQETQYF
DNA: TGTGCCAGCATGATCTTCCTGGGTAACCAAGAGACCCAGTACTTC
V: TRBV6-5
D: -
J: TRBJ2-5
length: 15
size: -

CDR3: CASRGKGSSTGELFF
DNA: TGTGCCAGCAGAGGGAAAGGCAGCAGCACCGGGGAGCTGTTTTTT
V: TRBV27
D: -
J: TRBJ2-2
length: 15
size: once